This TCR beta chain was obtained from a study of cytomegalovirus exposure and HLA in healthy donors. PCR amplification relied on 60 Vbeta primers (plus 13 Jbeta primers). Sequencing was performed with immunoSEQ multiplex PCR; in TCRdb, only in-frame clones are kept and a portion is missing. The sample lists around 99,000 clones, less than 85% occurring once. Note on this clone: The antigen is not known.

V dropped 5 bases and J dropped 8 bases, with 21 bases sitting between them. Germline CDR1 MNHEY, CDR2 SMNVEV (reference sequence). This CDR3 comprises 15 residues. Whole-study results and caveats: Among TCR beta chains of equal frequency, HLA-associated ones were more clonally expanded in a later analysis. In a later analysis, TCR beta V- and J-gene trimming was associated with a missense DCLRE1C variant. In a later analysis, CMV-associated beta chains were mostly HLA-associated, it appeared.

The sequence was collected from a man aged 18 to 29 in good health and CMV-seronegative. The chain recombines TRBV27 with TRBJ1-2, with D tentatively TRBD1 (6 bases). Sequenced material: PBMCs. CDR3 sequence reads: CASSRYRESIGGYTF. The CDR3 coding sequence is TGTGCCAGCAGTAGGTACAGGGAATCTATAGGAGGCTACACCTTC.